Included here is one T cell receptor beta chain sequence, with context. The antigen is not known. Some clones are missing from TCRdb's copy, which holds only in-frame ones; the method was immunoSEQ multiplex PCR. The data show about 36,000 clones, approximately 72% seen once. This specimen belongs to a study of OX40 agonist ivuxolimab in advanced cancers. Study-wide context: An agonistic anti-OX40 (CD134) antibody, ivuxolimab, was used to treat the patients. Checkpoint inhibitors had been given previously to under 50% of patients. General study findings and limits: On average, CD8+ T cells had more expanded clones than CD4+. Not determined was the antigen specificity of the expanded peripheral T cells.

The germline V gene has CDR1 KGHSH and CDR2 LQKENI. This CDR3 is 13 amino acids long. Trimming removed 3 bases at V and 4 bases at J, with 9 bases between. The clonotype comes from an adult with an advanced solid tumor such as melanoma, head and neck, liver or kidney cancer. V and J are TRBV18 and TRBJ2-5; D is perhaps TRBD1 (5 bases). Source: CD4+ or CD8+ T cells sorted from blood, taken in a trial of the OX40 agonist ivuxolimab. In DNA form, the CDR3 reads TGTGCCAGCTCACCGGGCAGGGTAGAGACCCAGTACTTC. It specifies CASSPGRVETQYF.